The rows below give T cell receptor beta chains drawn from one sample of a study of blood T cell repertoires in COVID-19. Assay used: immunoSEQ multiplex PCR; TCRdb lists only in-frame clones, some missing. The table records 150,000 to 200,000 clones, more than 70% of them present only once. The sample taken for sequencing was peripheral blood. These receptors came from a woman older than 75 with active or convalescent COVID-19. Each CDR3 is given with its conserved first and last residue. D genes are given only for firm matches. The size entry is marked missing in some rows and otherwise reads once, few, many or a size class.

clone_size,j_call,v_call,d_call,cdr3_nt,cdr3_aa
NA,TRBJ2-3,TRBV7-9,NA,TGTGCCAGCAGCCCCGGGACTGCGTCAGATACGCAGTATTTT,CASSPGTASDTQYF
NA,TRBJ2-1,TRBV19,NA,TGTGCCAGTAGTATAACCAGCGTGTCCTACAATGAGCAGTTCTTC,CASSITSVSYNEQFF
NA,TRBJ2-1,TRBV7-3,TRBD2,TGTGCCAGCAGCTTATTCGTGACGGGAGGAATTATTAGTGAGCAGTTCTTC,CASSLFVTGGIISEQFF
NA,TRBJ2-5,TRBV5-1,TRBD2,TGCGCCAGCACCGGAAGACTAGCGGGACCACAAGAGACCCAGTACTTC,CASTGRLAGPQETQYF
NA,TRBJ1-2,TRBV2,NA,TGTGCCAGCAGCGCCACCTACGGGGACTATGGCTACACCTTC,CASSATYGDYGYTF
NA,TRBJ1-3,TRBV5-4,NA,TGTGCCAGCAGCCCCACGGGGGGAAACACCATATATTTT,CASSPTGGNTIYF
once,TRBJ2-3,TRBV12-3/TRBV12-4,TRBD1,TGTGCCAGCCGGAGAGACAGGGCAGATACGCAGTATTTT,CASRRDRADTQYF
once,TRBJ1-5,TRBV28,TRBD1,TGTGCCAGCAGCTCAGGGCAGGGGGCCGGTTGGCCCCAGCATTTT,CASSSGQGAGWPQHF
NA,TRBJ2-3,TRBV11-3,TRBD2,TGTGCCAGCAGCATGAGGACTAGCGGGAGAGGGGCAGATACGCAGTATTTT,CASSMRTSGRGADTQYF
NA,TRBJ1-5,TRBV29-1,TRBD1,TGCAGCGTAGCTGGACAGGCCAATCAGCCCCAGCATTTT,CSVAGQANQPQHF
NA,TRBJ2-1,TRBV7-8,TRBD1,TGTGCCAGCAGCTTCGACAGGGAGTACAATGAGCAGTTCTTC,CASSFDREYNEQFF
NA,TRBJ1-1,TRBV29-1,TRBD1,TGCAGCGTCCCGGGACAGATGAACACTGAAGCTTTCTTT,CSVPGQMNTEAFF
NA,TRBJ1-1,TRBV29-1,TRBD1,TGCAGCGTTCAGGGGGCTGGGGACACTGAAGCTTTCTTT,CSVQGAGDTEAFF
NA,TRBJ2-1,TRBV9,NA,TGTGCCAGCAGCACCCTAGCAGACAACAATGAGCAGTTCTTC,CASSTLADNNEQFF
NA,TRBJ2-3,TRBV14,NA,TGTGCCAGCAGCCGCTGGACTAGATGGGGGCCAGATACGCAGTATTTT,CASSRWTRWGPDTQYF
NA,TRBJ1-2,TRBV5-4,NA,TGTGCCAGCAACGACAGGACCTCCTATGGCTACACCTTC,CASNDRTSYGYTF
NA,TRBJ1-1,TRBV30,NA,TGTGCCCTCTCGGGATGGAACACTGAAGCTTTCTTT,CALSGWNTEAFF
few,TRBJ2-7,TRBV19,TRBD2,TGTGCCAGTAGTATGAGCCGAACGGGAGGTAGCGACGAGCAGTACTTC,CASSMSRTGGSDEQYF
NA,TRBJ1-2,TRBV9,NA,TGTGCCAGCAGCGTAGCTATAGCCCGGGGTGGCTACACCTTC,CASSVAIARGGYTF
NA,TRBJ2-1,TRBV19,TRBD1,TGTGCCAGTAGTATTGGGACGGGACAGGGTTTGGATGAGCAGTTCTTC,CASSIGTGQGLDEQFF
once,TRBJ1-1,TRBV10-3,NA,TGTGCCATCAGTGGGGAGGAGTCGGACACTGAAGCTTTCTTT,CAISGEESDTEAFF
NA,TRBJ1-2,TRBV6-5,TRBD1,TGTGCCAGCAGGGACAGGGGCCGGACTAACTATGGCTACACCTTC,CASRDRGRTNYGYTF
NA,TRBJ2-5,TRBV7-2,TRBD2,TGTGCCAGCAGCTTAGAGCTAGCGGGAGGGGGGGAGACCCAGTACTTC,CASSLELAGGGETQYF
NA,TRBJ2-1,TRBV21-1,NA,TGTGCCAGCAGCAAAGAGCAGTCGAGGCGCTCCTACAATGAGCAGTTCTTC,CASSKEQSRRSYNEQFF
NA,TRBJ1-2,TRBV19,NA,TGTGCCAGTAGTATAGAGCCTCCCTCGCGAGGCTACACCTTC,CASSIEPPSRGYTF
NA,TRBJ1-2,TRBV6-5,TRBD1,TGTGCCAGCAGTTACCGGGGACAGGGTGGTGGCTACACCTTC,CASSYRGQGGGYTF
NA,TRBJ1-4,TRBV11-2,TRBD1,TGTGCCAGCAGCTTAACAGGACAGGGGGGAAAACTGTTTTTT,CASSLTGQGGKLFF
NA,TRBJ1-3,TRBV30,NA,TGTGCCTGGAGCAGGTCGATCGGAAACACCATATATTTT,CAWSRSIGNTIYF
NA,TRBJ2-1,TRBV6-5,NA,TGTGCCAGCATAGGAGGAAAGGGATATTACAATGAGCAGTTCTTC,CASIGGKGYYNEQFF
NA,TRBJ2-1,TRBV19,TRBD2,TGTGCCAGTAGTGTTTGGACTAGCGGGCCTAATGAGCAGTTCTTC,CASSVWTSGPNEQFF
NA,TRBJ1-2,TRBV18,NA,TGTGCCAGCTCACCGAGTGAGGAAGGCTATGGCTACACCTTC,CASSPSEEGYGYTF
NA,TRBJ1-2,TRBV7-9,NA,TGTGCCAGCAGCTTAAATGAGAGGGATCGGTATGGCTACACCTTC,CASSLNERDRYGYTF